This record concerns one TCR beta chain sequence. Its cognate antigen is unknown. The source of the sample is a study of monozygotic twins with inflammatory bowel disease. Study-level results: Repertoire similarity did not differ between concordant and discordant twins, possibly owing to limited power.

The CDR3 contains 14 residues. The germline CDR1 and CDR2 sequences are MDHEN and SYDVKM. TCRdb reprocessed the 5' RACE reads and reports one entry per CDR3 protein, with no DNA. The sample data list more than 350,000 distinct CDR3 sequences. Blood samples measuring 2.5 ml were taken per donor. Whole-blood total RNA was extracted without T cell sorting. The sequenced material came from blood. V usage is TRBV28 and J usage is TRBJ2-2. This sequence was found in a human donor with ulcerative colitis or Crohn's disease, or a healthy co-twin of an affected twin (not recorded which). The CDR3 sequence is CASSSYANTGELFF.